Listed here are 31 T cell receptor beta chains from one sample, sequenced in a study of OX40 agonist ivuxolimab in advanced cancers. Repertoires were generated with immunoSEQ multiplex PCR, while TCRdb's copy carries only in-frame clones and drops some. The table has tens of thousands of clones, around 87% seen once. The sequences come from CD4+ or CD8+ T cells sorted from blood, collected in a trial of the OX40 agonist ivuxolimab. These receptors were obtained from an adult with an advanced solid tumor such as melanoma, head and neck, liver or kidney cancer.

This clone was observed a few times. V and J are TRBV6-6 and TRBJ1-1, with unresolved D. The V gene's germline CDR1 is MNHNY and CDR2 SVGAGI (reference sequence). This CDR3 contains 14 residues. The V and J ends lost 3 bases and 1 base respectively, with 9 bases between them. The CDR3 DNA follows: TGTGCCAGCAGTTATGAGGACTGGAACACTGAAGCTTTCTTT. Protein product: CASSYEDWNTEAFF.

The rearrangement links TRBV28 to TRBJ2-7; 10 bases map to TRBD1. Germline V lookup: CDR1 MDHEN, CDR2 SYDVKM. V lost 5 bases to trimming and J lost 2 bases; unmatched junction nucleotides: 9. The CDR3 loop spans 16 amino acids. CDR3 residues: CASSTTGQGGAYEQYF. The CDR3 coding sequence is TGTGCCAGCAGTACAACCGGACAGGGGGGAGCCTACGAGCAGTACTTC.

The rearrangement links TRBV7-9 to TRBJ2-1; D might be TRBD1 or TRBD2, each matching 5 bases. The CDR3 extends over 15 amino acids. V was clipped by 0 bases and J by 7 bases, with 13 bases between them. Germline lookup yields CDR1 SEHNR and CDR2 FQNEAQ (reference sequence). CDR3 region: CASSLAGTPLNEQFF. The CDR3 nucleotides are TGTGCCAGCAGCTTAGCAGGGACCCCCTTGAATGAGCAGTTCTTC.

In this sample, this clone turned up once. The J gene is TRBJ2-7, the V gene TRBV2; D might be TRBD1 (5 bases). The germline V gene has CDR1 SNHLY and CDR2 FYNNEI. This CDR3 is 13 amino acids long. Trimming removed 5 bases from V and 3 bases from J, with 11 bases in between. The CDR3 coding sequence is TGTGCCAGCAGTCTACAGGAGTTCTACGAGCAGTACTTC. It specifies CASSLQEFYEQYF.

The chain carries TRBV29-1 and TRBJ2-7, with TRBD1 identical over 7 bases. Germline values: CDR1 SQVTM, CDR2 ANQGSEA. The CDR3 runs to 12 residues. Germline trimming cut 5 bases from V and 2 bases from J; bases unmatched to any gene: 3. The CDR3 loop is CSVRQGPYEQYF. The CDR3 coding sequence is TGCAGCGTTCGACAGGGACCCTACGAGCAGTACTTC.

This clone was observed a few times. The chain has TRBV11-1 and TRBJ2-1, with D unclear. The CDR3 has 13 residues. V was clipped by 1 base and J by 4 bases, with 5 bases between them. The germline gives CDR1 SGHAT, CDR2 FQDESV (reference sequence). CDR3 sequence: CASSLVQYNEQFF. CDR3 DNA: TGTGCCAGCAGCTTAGTACAGTACAATGAGCAGTTCTTC.

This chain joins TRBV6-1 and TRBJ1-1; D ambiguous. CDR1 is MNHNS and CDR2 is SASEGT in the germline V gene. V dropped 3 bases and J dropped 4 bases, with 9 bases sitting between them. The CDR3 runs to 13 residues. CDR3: CASSDEWTTEAFF. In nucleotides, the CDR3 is TGTGCCAGCAGTGACGAATGGACCACTGAAGCTTTCTTT.

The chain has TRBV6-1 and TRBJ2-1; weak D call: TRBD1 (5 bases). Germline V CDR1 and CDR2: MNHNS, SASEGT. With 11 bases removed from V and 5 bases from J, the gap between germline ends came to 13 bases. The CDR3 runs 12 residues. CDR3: CAVKRTNNEQFF. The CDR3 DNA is TGTGCCGTCAAGAGGACAAACAATGAGCAGTTCTTC.

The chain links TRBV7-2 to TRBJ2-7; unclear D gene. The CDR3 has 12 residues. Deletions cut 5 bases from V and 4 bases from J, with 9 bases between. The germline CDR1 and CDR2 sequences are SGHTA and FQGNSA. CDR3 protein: CASSPSEYEQYF. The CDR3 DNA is TGTGCCAGCAGCCCGTCAGAGTACGAGCAGTACTTC.

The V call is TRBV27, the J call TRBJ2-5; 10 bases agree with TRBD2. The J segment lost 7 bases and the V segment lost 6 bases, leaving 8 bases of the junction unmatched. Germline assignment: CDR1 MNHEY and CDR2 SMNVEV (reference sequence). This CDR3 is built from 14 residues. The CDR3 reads CASSGTSGTATQYF. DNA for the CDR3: TGTGCCAGCAGCGGTACTAGCGGGACCGCGACCCAGTACTTC.

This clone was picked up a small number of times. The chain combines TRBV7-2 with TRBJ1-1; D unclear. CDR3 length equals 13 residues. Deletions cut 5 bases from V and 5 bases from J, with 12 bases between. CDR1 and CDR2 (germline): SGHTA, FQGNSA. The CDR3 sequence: CASSIGPGTEAFF. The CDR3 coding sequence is TGTGCCAGCAGCATTGGGCCGGGGACTGAAGCTTTCTTT.

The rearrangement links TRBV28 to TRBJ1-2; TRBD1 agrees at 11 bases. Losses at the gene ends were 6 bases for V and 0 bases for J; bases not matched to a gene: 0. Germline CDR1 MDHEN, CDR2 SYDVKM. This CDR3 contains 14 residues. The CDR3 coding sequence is TGTGCCAGCAGGGGACAGGGGGCTAACTATGGCTACACCTTC. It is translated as CASRGQGANYGYTF.

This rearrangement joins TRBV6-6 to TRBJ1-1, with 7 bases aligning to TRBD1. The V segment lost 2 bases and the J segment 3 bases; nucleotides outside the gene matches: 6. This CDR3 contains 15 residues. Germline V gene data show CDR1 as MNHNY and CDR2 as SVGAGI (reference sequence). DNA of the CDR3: TGTGCCAGCAGTTACCCTGACAGGGCACACACTGAAGCTTTCTTT. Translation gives CASSYPDRAHTEAFF.

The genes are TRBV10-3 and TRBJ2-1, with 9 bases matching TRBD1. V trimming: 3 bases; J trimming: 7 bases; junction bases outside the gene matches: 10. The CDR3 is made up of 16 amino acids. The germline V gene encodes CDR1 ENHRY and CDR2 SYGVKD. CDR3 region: CAISDMGDRVWNEQFF. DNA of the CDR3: TGTGCCATCAGTGATATGGGGGACAGGGTATGGAATGAGCAGTTCTTC.

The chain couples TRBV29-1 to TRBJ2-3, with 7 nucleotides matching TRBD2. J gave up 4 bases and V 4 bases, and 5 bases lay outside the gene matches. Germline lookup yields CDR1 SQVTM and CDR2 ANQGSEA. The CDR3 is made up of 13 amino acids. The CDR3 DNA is TGCAGCGTTGCTCGCGCGGGGGCAGATACGCAGTATTTT. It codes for CSVARAGADTQYF.

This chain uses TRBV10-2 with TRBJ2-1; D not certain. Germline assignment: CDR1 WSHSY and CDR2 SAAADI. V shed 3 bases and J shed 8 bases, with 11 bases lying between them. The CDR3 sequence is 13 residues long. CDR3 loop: CASSDYPSDEQFF. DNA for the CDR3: TGCGCCAGCAGTGACTACCCCTCGGATGAGCAGTTCTTC.

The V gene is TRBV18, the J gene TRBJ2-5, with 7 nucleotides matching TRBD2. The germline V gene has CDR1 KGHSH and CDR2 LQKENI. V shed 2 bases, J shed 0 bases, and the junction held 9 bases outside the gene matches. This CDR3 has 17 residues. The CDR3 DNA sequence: TGTGCCAGCTCACCAAAGCCAGCCAGCGGGGACCAAGAGACCCAGTACTTC. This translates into CASSPKPASGDQETQYF.

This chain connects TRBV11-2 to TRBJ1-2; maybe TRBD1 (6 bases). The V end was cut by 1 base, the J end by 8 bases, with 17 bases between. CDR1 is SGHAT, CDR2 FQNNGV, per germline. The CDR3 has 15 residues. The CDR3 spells CASSLGTGKFSGYTF. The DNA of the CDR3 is TGTGCCAGCAGCTTAGGTACAGGGAAATTCTCCGGCTACACCTTC.

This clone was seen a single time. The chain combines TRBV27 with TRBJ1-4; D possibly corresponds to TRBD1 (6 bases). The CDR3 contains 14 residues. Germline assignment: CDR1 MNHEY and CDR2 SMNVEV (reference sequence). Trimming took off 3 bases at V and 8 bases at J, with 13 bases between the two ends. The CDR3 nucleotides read TGTGCCAGCAGTTTGATGCAGGGGATGGAAAAACTGTTTTTT. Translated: CASSLMQGMEKLFF.

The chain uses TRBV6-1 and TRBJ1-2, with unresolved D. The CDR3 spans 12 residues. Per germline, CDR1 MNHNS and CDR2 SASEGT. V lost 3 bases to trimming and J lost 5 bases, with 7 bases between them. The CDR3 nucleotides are TGTGCCAGCAGTGAGGCTGGATATGGCTACACCTTC. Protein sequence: CASSEAGYGYTF.

CDR3 sequence: CASTGGPDPLAEAFF. The DNA for the CDR3 is TGTGCCAGTACCGGGGGGCCCGACCCTTTGGCTGAAGCTTTCTTT. The V and J genes are TRBV19 and TRBJ1-1; D is perhaps TRBD1 (6 bases). Germline V lookup: CDR1 LNHDA, CDR2 SQIVND (reference sequence). This CDR3 has 15 residues. V gave up 7 bases and J gave up 6 bases, with 21 bases separating them.

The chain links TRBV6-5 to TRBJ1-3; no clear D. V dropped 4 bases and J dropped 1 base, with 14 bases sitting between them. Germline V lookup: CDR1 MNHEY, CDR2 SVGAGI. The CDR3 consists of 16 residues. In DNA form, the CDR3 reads TGTGCCAGCAGTTCCCTTGACTTGGTGTCTGGAAACACCATATATTTT. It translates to CASSSLDLVSGNTIYF.

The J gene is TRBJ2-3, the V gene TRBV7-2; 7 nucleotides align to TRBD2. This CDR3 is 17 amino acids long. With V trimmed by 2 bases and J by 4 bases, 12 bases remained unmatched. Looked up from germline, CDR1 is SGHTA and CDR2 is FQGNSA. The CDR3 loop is CASSLNLAAGWADTQYF. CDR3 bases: TGTGCCAGCAGCTTAAATCTAGCGGCAGGTTGGGCAGATACGCAGTATTTT. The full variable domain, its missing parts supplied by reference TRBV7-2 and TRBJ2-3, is GAGVSQSPSNKVTEKGKDVELRCDPISGHTALYWYRQSLGQGLEFLIYFQGNSAPDKSGLPSDRFSAERTGGSVSTLTIQRTQQEDSAVYLCASSLNLAAGWADTQYFGPGTRLTVL.

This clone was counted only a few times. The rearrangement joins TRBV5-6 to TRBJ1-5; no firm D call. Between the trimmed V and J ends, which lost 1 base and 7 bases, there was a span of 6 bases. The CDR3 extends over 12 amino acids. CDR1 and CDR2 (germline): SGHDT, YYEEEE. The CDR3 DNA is TGTGCCAGCAGCTTGCTGGACCAGCCCCAGCATTTT. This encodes CASSLLDQPQHF.

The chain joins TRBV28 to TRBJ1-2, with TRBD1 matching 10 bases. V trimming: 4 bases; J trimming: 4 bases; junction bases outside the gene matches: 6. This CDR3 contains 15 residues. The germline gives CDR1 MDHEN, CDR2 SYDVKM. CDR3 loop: CASSSLRQGAYGYTF. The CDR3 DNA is TGTGCCAGCAGTTCCCTTAGACAGGGGGCCTATGGCTACACCTTC.

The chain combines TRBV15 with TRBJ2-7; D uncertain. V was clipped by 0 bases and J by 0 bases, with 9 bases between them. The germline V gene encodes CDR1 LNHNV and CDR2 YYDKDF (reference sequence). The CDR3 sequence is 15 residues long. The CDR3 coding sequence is TGTGCCACCAGCAGAGATCAGGCCACCTCCTACGAGCAGTACTTC. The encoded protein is CATSRDQATSYEQYF.

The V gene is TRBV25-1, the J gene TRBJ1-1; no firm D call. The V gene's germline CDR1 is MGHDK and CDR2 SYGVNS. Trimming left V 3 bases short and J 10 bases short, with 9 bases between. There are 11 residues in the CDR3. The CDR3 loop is CASSDLKRAFF. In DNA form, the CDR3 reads TGTGCCAGCAGTGACCTCAAGCGAGCTTTCTTT.

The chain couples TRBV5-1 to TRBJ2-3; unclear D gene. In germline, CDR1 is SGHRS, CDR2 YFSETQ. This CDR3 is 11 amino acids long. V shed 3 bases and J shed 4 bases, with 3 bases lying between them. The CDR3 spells CASSWADTQYF. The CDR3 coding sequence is TGCGCCAGCAGCTGGGCAGATACGCAGTATTTT.

CDR3 nucleotides: TGTGCCAGCAGCCGTCGGGACAGGGACCTTAGAAACACTGAAGCTTTCTTT. This encodes CASSRRDRDLRNTEAFF. V gene TRBV5-4 combines with J gene TRBJ1-1; 9 bases map to TRBD1. The CDR3 extends over 17 amino acids. With V trimmed by 4 bases and J by 2 bases, 12 bases remained unmatched. CDR1 and CDR2 from the germline V gene are SGHNT and YYREEE (reference sequence).

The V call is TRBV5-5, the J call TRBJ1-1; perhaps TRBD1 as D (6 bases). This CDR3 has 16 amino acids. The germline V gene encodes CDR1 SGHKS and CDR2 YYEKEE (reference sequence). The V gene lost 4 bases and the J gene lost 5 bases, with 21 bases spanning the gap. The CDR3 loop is CASSPNARGAGTEAFF. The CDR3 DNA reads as TGTGCCAGCAGCCCTAACGCCAGGGGCGCCGGTACTGAAGCTTTCTTT.

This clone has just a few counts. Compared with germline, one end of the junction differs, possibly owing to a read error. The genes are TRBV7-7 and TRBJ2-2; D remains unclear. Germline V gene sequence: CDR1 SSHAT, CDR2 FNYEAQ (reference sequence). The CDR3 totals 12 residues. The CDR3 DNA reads TGTGCTAGCAGCACTATCACCGGGGAGCTGTTTTTT. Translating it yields CASSTITGELFF.